This T cell receptor beta chain stems from a study of CDR3 diversity in severe acne. From germline, CDR1 is SNHLY and CDR2 FYNNEI. This CDR3 has 12 amino acids. The J segment lost 3 bases and the V segment lost 8 bases, leaving 4 bases of the junction unmatched. MiXCR was run by TCRdb on the PCR reads, yielding one entry per CDR3 protein. Of about 100,000 distinct CDR3 sequences listed, about half are singletons. This clonotype was observed a handful of times. Sequencing was performed on blood. The genes are TRBV2 and TRBJ2-7, with TRBD2 identical over 7 bases. This clonotype was obtained from a male donor with acne. DNA for the CDR3: TGTGCCAGCGGTCGCGGGGGCTACGAGCAGTACTTC. It specifies CASGRGGYEQYF.